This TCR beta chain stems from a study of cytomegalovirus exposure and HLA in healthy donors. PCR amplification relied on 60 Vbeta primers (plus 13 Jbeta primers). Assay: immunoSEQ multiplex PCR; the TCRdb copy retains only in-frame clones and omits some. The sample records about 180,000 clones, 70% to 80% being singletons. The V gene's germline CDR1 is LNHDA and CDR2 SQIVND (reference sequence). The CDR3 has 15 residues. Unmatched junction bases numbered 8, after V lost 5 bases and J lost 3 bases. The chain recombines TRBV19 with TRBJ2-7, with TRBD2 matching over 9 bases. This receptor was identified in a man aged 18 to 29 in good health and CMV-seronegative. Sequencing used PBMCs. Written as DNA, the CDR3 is TGTGCCAGTAGTTCCGGACTAGCGCCCGTCTACGAGCAGTACTTC. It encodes CASSSGLAPVYEQYF.